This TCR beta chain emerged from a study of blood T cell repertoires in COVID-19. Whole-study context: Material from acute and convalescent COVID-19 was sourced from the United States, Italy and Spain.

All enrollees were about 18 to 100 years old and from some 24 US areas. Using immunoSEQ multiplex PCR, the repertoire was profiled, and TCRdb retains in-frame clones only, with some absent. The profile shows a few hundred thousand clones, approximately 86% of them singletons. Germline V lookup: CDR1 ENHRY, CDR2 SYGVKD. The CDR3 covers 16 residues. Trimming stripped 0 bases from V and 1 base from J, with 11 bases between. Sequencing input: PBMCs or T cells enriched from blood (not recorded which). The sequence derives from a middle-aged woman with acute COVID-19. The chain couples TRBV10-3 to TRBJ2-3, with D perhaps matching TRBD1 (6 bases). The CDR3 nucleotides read TGTGCCATCAGTGAGTCGTACAGGGATGGCACAGATACGCAGTATTTT. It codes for CAISESYRDGTDTQYF.